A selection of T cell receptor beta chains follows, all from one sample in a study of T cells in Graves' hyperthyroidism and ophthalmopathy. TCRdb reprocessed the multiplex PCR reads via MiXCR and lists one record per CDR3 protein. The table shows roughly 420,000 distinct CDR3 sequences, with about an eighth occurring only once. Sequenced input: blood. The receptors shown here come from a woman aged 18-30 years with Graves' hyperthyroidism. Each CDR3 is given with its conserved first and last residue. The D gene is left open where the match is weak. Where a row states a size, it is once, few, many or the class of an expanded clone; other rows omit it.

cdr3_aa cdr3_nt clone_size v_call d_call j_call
CASSIRGTTNNEQFF TGTGCCAGTAGTATTCGGGGGACAACAAACAATGAGCAGTTCTTC few TRBV19 - TRBJ2-1
CSARETGTGKEKLFF TGCAGTGCTAGAGAAACCGGGACAGGGAAGGAAAAACTGTTTTTT - TRBV20-1 TRBD1 TRBJ1-4
CASSPAGGLHYNEQFF TGCGCCAGCAGCCCAGCGGGAGGGCTTCACTACAATGAGCAGTTCTTC many TRBV5-1 TRBD2 TRBJ2-1
CASSPDRDEAFGTEAFF TGTGCCAGCAGTCCAGACCGGGACGAGGCCTTCGGCACTGAAGCTTTCTTT - TRBV27 - TRBJ1-1
CASSTSTGAQETQYF TGTGCCAGCAGCACCTCGACAGGAGCCCAAGAGACCCAGTACTTC - TRBV9 - TRBJ2-5
CSVDRQGTNYGYTF TGCAGCGTCGACCGACAGGGAACTAACTATGGCTACACCTTC many TRBV29-1 TRBD1 TRBJ1-2
CVSSLNTDTQYF TGTGTCAGCAGTCTCAACACAGATACGCAGTATTTT - TRBV6-2/TRBV6-3 - TRBJ2-3
CASRDVGQGGEKLFF TGTGCCAGCAGAGACGTGGGACAGGGAGGTGAAAAACTGTTTTTT many TRBV6-1 TRBD1 TRBJ1-4
CSARVAASSYNEQFF TGCAGTGCTAGAGTGGCAGCTAGCTCCTACAATGAGCAGTTCTTC many TRBV20-1 - TRBJ2-1
CASAELEAYEQYF TGTGCCAGCGCTGAACTAGAGGCCTACGAGCAGTACTTC many TRBV2 - TRBJ2-7
CASSLGLAGTGTGELFF TGTGCCAGCAGTTTGGGACTAGCGGGAACGGGCACCGGGGAGCTGTTTTTT few TRBV12-3/TRBV12-4 TRBD2 TRBJ2-2
CASRTRTASAPYNEQFF TGTGCCAGCAGGACCCGGACAGCTAGTGCCCCCTACAATGAGCAGTTCTTC many TRBV2 - TRBJ2-1
CSANLQAYHEQYF TGCAGTGCTAATCTCCAGGCCTACCACGAGCAGTACTTC many TRBV20-1 - TRBJ2-7
CASSSDGTGDSAKNIQYF TGCGCCAGCAGCTCGGATGGGACAGGGGATTCGGCCAAAAACATTCAGTACTTC many TRBV4-1 TRBD1 TRBJ2-4
CSAGTRVTDTQYF TGCAGTGCAGGGACCCGCGTCACAGATACGCAGTATTTT many TRBV20-1 - TRBJ2-3
CASNGQSNQPQHF TGTGCCAGCAACGGACAGAGCAATCAGCCCCAGCATTTT many TRBV12-3/TRBV12-4 - TRBJ1-5
CASSGDRVNEQFF TGTGCCAGCAGTGGGGACAGGGTAAATGAGCAGTTCTTC many TRBV2 TRBD1 TRBJ2-1
CASSQGPRDHTGELFF TGCGCCAGCAGCCAAGGGCCCAGGGACCACACCGGGGAGCTGTTTTTT - TRBV4-3 - TRBJ2-2
CASSPGLSYNSPLHF TGTGCCAGCAGTCCCGGCCTCTCCTATAATTCACCCCTCCACTTT many TRBV3-1 - TRBJ1-6
CAWSRGVIAGHNEQFF TGTGCCTGGAGTCGGGGGGTAATAGCGGGGCACAATGAGCAGTTCTTC few TRBV30 TRBD2 TRBJ2-1
CSARDLTQGNTGELFF TGCAGTGCTAGAGATCTGACTCAGGGAAACACCGGGGAGCTGTTTTTT few TRBV20-1 - TRBJ2-2
CATSRDTPSRVNTEAFF TGTGCCACCAGCAGAGATACCCCATCTCGGGTGAACACTGAAGCTTTCTTT many TRBV15 - TRBJ1-1
CASSVTTGGDEKLFF TGTGCCAGCAGCGTAACGACAGGGGGGGATGAAAAACTGTTTTTT - TRBV9 TRBD1 TRBJ1-4
CASSIQTGGLAGEAEQFF TGTGCCAGCAGCATCCAGACAGGGGGCTTAGCGGGAGAGGCTGAGCAGTTCTTC few TRBV7-2 - TRBJ2-1
CASSEGGIGQPQHF TGTGCCAGCAGTGAGGGGGGGATTGGTCAGCCCCAGCATTTT few TRBV25-1 - TRBJ1-5